This paragraph covers one T cell receptor beta chain sequence. Its antigen is still unknown. The CDR3 is made up of 14 amino acids. Trimming removed 5 bases from V and 7 bases from J; junction bases left unmatched: 10. Germline-derived CDR1 and CDR2 are MNHEY and SMNVEV (reference sequence). Clones were read by immunoSEQ multiplex PCR, and TCRdb kept only the in-frame ones, dropping some. The sample lists around 19,000 clones; roughly 74% were seen once. This sample was included in a study of vaccination effects on CD4 cells after COVID-19. Expansion with viral peptide pools was applied to antigen-specific CD4+ T cells by the ViraFEST assay prior to sequencing. Isolating CD4+ T cells followed ten to eleven days of culture. This individual tested PCR-positive for SARS-CoV-2 infection between March and December 2020.

The rearrangement links TRBV27 to TRBJ2-5, with TRBD1 identical over 7 bases. This receptor was taken from a human donor who had a prior SARS-CoV-2 infection. The source was CD4+ T cells from PBMCs cultured with a peptide pool, collected before COVID-19 vaccination. The CDR3 DNA sequence: TGTGCCAGCAGTATAACAGGGGCCGCGTGGACCCAGTACTTC. Encoded protein: CASSITGAAWTQYF.